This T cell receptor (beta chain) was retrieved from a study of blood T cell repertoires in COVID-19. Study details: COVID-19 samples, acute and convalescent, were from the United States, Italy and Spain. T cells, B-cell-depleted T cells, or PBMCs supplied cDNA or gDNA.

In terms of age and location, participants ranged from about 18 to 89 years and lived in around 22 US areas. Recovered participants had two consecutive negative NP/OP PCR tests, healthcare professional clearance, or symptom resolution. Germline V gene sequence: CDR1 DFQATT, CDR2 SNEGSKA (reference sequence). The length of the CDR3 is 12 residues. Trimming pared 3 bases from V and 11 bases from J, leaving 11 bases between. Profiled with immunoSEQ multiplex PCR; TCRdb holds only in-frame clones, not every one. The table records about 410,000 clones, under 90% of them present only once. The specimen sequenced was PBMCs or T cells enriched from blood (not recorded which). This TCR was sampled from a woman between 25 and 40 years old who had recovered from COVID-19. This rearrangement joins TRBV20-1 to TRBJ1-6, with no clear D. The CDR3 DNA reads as TGCAGTGCTAGTACCGGAGTGGCACCCCTCCACTTT. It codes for CSASTGVAPLHF.